This is a list of T cell receptor beta chains from one sample in a study of technical replicates of blood from a few donors. Profiling relied on immunoSEQ multiplex PCR, and the TCRdb table lists in-frame clones only, not all of them. Here the sample spans about 61,000 clones, 97% being singletons. Sequenced input: T cells isolated from PBMCs. Source of these receptors: a human donor in good health. The CDR3 runs from the conserved cysteine through the conserved F or W. Each record gives: V gene, clone size, J gene, CDR3 length, D gene, CDR3 protein, CDR3 DNA. A D gene is named only where the DNA matches it firmly. Clone size is shown for a subset of rows, as once, few, many or a class of expanded clone.

v_gene: TRBV28; abundance: once; j_gene: TRBJ1-1; len: 15; d_gene: TRBD1; CDR3aa: CASSLSTGGGTEAFF; CDR3nt: TGTGCCAGCAGTTTATCCACAGGGGGAGGGACTGAAGCTTTCTTT
v_gene: TRBV30; abundance: NA; j_gene: TRBJ1-4; len: 15; d_gene: TRBD1; CDR3aa: CACGSTGTTNEKLFF; CDR3nt: TGTGCCTGCGGATCGACAGGGACAACTAATGAAAAACTGTTTTTT
v_gene: TRBV29-1; abundance: NA; j_gene: TRBJ2-5; len: 16; d_gene: NA; CDR3aa: CSVEVQGRVFAETQYF; CDR3nt: TGCAGCGTTGAAGTCCAGGGGAGGGTATTCGCAGAGACCCAGTACTTC
v_gene: TRBV6-5; abundance: NA; j_gene: TRBJ2-5; len: 15; d_gene: TRBD2; CDR3aa: CASSSPGGGQETQYF; CDR3nt: TGTGCCAGCAGCTCTCCCGGGGGGGGCCAAGAGACCCAGTACTTC
v_gene: TRBV2; abundance: NA; j_gene: TRBJ1-2; len: 14; d_gene: NA; CDR3aa: CASSEGGPTYGYTF; CDR3nt: TGTGCCAGCAGTGAAGGAGGCCCGACCTATGGCTACACCTTC
v_gene: TRBV9; abundance: NA; j_gene: TRBJ2-1; len: 15; d_gene: TRBD2; CDR3aa: CASSVSGRTWNEQFF; CDR3nt: TGTGCCAGCAGCGTCTCCGGGAGGACGTGGAATGAGCAGTTCTTC
v_gene: TRBV6-5; abundance: NA; j_gene: TRBJ1-1; len: 13; d_gene: NA; CDR3aa: CASSYSVNTEAFF; CDR3nt: TGTGCCAGCAGTTATTCGGTGAACACTGAAGCTTTCTTT
v_gene: TRBV10-3; abundance: NA; j_gene: TRBJ2-7; len: 15; d_gene: NA; CDR3aa: CAISEASASSYEQYF; CDR3nt: TGTGCCATCAGTGAGGCTAGCGCCAGCTCCTACGAGCAGTACTTC
v_gene: TRBV5-4; abundance: NA; j_gene: TRBJ2-5; len: 15; d_gene: NA; CDR3aa: CASSHAGSPKETQYF; CDR3nt: TGTGCCAGCAGCCACGCCGGGAGTCCCAAAGAGACCCAGTACTTC
v_gene: TRBV6-6; abundance: NA; j_gene: TRBJ2-1; len: 14; d_gene: TRBD2; CDR3aa: CASSYSTSVGGPFF; CDR3nt: TGTGCCAGCAGTTACTCGACTAGCGTTGGAGGTCCGTTCTTC
v_gene: TRBV27; abundance: NA; j_gene: TRBJ1-5; len: 15; d_gene: NA; CDR3aa: CASSLDRQGNQPQHF; CDR3nt: TGTGCCAGCAGTTTAGACCGACAAGGCAATCAGCCCCAGCATTTT
v_gene: TRBV7-9; abundance: once; j_gene: TRBJ2-7; len: 14; d_gene: NA; CDR3aa: CASSLGQPRNEQYF; CDR3nt: TGTGCCAGCAGCTTAGGACAGCCCCGCAACGAGCAGTACTTC
v_gene: TRBV7-9; abundance: NA; j_gene: TRBJ2-3; len: 15; d_gene: NA; CDR3aa: CASSFSRGYTDTQYF; CDR3nt: TGTGCCAGCAGCTTCTCGCGAGGATACACAGATACGCAGTATTTT
v_gene: TRBV6-6; abundance: NA; j_gene: TRBJ2-3; len: 14; d_gene: TRBD2; CDR3aa: CASGASGSRDTQYF; CDR3nt: TGTGCCAGCGGGGCTAGCGGAAGCCGAGATACGCAGTATTTT
v_gene: TRBV5-4; abundance: NA; j_gene: TRBJ1-1; len: 18; d_gene: TRBD1; CDR3aa: CASSLLLGQMDFNTEAFF; CDR3nt: TGTGCCAGCAGTTTGCTTTTGGGACAGATGGATTTTAATACTGAAGCTTTCTTT
v_gene: TRBV7-9; abundance: NA; j_gene: TRBJ1-1; len: 15; d_gene: TRBD1; CDR3aa: CASSTSTGVNTEAFF; CDR3nt: TGTGCCAGCAGCACCTCGACAGGGGTAAACACTGAAGCTTTCTTT
v_gene: TRBV14; abundance: NA; j_gene: TRBJ2-2; len: 14; d_gene: NA; CDR3aa: CASSQFQGVGELFF; CDR3nt: TGTGCCAGCAGCCAATTCCAGGGCGTCGGGGAGCTGTTTTTT
v_gene: TRBV7-2; abundance: NA; j_gene: TRBJ2-7; len: 12; d_gene: NA; CDR3aa: CASSFPSYEQYF; CDR3nt: TGTGCCAGCAGTTTCCCTTCCTACGAGCAGTACTTC